These 5 T cell receptor beta chains share one sample of origin, sequenced in a study of T cell changes during pregnancy in multiple sclerosis. TCRdb's table, derived via immunoSEQ multiplex PCR, lists solely in-frame clones and lacks some. This table has 85,000 to 130,000 clones, about 90% appearing once. The material sequenced was peripheral blood, taken after pregnancy. The receptor source for this set is a female donor with multiple sclerosis, enrolled in a pregnancy study.

This chain joins TRBV25-1 and TRBJ2-5, with 7 bases identical to TRBD1. Germline V CDR1 and CDR2: MGHDK, SYGVNS. This CDR3 has 11 amino acids. The V and J ends lost 6 bases and 5 bases, in that order; junction bases with no gene match: 0. The CDR3 region has the DNA TGTGCCAGCAGACAGGGGGAGACCCAGTACTTC. Translating gives CASRQGETQYF.

This chain joins TRBV30 and TRBJ1-5, with 8 bases matching TRBD1. The ends lost 2 bases at V and 4 bases at J; junction bases unmatched: 13. The CDR3 loop spans 17 amino acids. The germline gives CDR1 GTSNPN, CDR2 SVGIG (reference sequence). CDR3 sequence: CAWSSGQGSPFNQPQHF. The DNA of the CDR3 is TGTGCCTGGAGTTCCGGACAGGGCTCTCCCTTTAATCAGCCCCAGCATTTT. Filled out from reference TRBV30 and TRBJ1-5, the complete variable domain reads SQTIHQWPATLVQPVGSPLSLECTVEGTSNPNLYWYRQAAGRGLQLLFYSVGIGQISSEVPQNLSASRPQDRQFILSSKKLLLSDSGFYLCAWSSGQGSPFNQPQHFGDGTRLSIL.

The chain carries TRBV27 and TRBJ2-7, with TRBD2 matching over 10 bases. This CDR3 is 13 amino acids long. CDR1 and CDR2 from the germline V gene are MNHEY and SMNVEV (reference sequence). V dropped 5 bases and J dropped 7; count of bases not matched to a gene: 5. The CDR3 reads CASSPGLAWEQYF. The DNA for the CDR3 is TGTGCCAGCAGTCCGGGACTAGCGTGGGAGCAGTACTTC.

A word on this clone: Within the sample, other DNA sequences also encode this same CDR3. The chain carries TRBV27 and TRBJ1-2; tentatively, D is TRBD1 (6 bases). There are 14 residues in the CDR3. Trimming took 3 bases from V and 2 from J, leaving 10 bases between them. The V gene's germline CDR1 is MNHEY and CDR2 SMNVEV (reference sequence). CDR3 in DNA: TGTGCCAGCAGTTTGCAGGGGCCCAACTATGGCTACACCTTC. Residues: CASSLQGPNYGYTF.

J is TRBJ2-3 and V is TRBV4-1, with TRBD2 identical over 7 bases. Germline CDR1 reads MGHRA; CDR2 reads YSYEKL. V was pared by 3 bases and J by 4 bases, with 4 bases of the junction left unmatched. The CDR3 consists of 14 residues. The chain's CDR3 is CASSHGLGADTQYF. CDR3 nucleotide sequence: TGCGCCAGCAGCCATGGACTAGGAGCAGATACGCAGTATTTT.